The entry below gives a single T cell receptor beta chain sequence along with its context. Its target antigen remains unknown. Nothing much larger sits one base from this clone, and base qualities are not available. The time point label for this specimen denotes: about 28 days (+/-7) after the second vaccine dose. AZD1222 recipients whose second dose came at about 4 weeks and those whose second dose came at about 12 weeks were combined into one group, since spike-specific TCR depth and breadth did not differ between the two schedules. The vaccinee samples were drawn from two UK trials, COV001 and COV002, one of which was a single-blind randomized controlled phase 2/3 trial testing AZD1222 (ChAdOx1 nCoV-19) in healthy adults. For TCRbeta chain sequencing, PBMC samples were collected from trial participants at day 0 and at day 28 after the second dose. V has 3 bases trimmed and J has 3 bases trimmed; junction bases matching no gene number 5. For CDR1 and CDR2, the germline V gene lists SGHDT and YYEEEE. There are 14 amino acids in the CDR3, from cysteine to phenylalanine inclusive. Just the 42-base CDR3 DNA is kept, in frame starting at base 1.

The data originate from a study of T cell responses to AZD1222 COVID-19 vaccine (dated by TCRdb to the early 2020s). In the study overall: A total of 230 to 250 trial participants underwent TCR sequencing, of whom nearly 210 had received two doses of AZD1222 and some 25 had received two doses of the MenACWY control vaccine. Trial participants were enrolled by age into 18-55, 56-69 and 70-plus year subgroups, with about 150, 28 and 57 TCR-sequenced participants respectively.

The CDR3 regions of human TCRbeta chains were subjected to immunosequencing. Under the source paper's analysis protocol: TCRs in the repertoires were compared against a reference library of SARS-CoV-2-specific TCRs that had been generated with the MIRA antigen-specificity platform. Breadth was defined as the fraction of unique TCRs that were SARS-CoV-2-associated, and depth was defined as the fraction of total T cells that were SARS-CoV-2-associated. Each spike-specific TCR was assigned to its reactive spike region and to a CD4 or CD8 class using the MIRA data. Log10-transformed breadth and depth values were compared by one-way ANOVA with Sidak's multiple comparisons tests. The table was pulled from immuneACCESS by TCRdb, which kept in-frame rearrangements only. Such tables lose some clones; where checked, under half of the loss comes from unresolved V genes, and the rest has no known cause. The D gene and trimming were derived from the DNA, and the V and J assignments and clone size from that table. The sample profile shows 100,000 to 140,000 clones; about 93% of them were found once. The top ten constitute 5.5% to 7% of the sample.

Here is what the overall study found, with its caveats: The 56-69-year group was small, and its depth increase did not reach significance, likely because of low power. Nearly half of unique spike-specific TCRs reportedly recognized epitopes outside regions mutated in the B.1.351 and B.1.1.7 variants. Because no day 14 peak-response samples were available, repertoires were characterized only after the peak T cell response. CD4 TCRs associated with the vaccine covered the entire spike protein, and the dominant responses were in regions 160-218 and 743-854. Participants were mostly white British and included more females than males, and it was suggested by the authors that clonal diversity may have been underestimated. Only five to seven AZD1222 recipients were SARS-CoV-2 seropositive at baseline, limiting conclusions about previously exposed vaccinees. After two AZD1222 doses, both the breadth and the depth of spike-specific TCRs were significantly higher than at day 0 and than in MenACWY recipients.

Sequenced here: peripheral blood, sampled 28 days after the second AZD1222 dose. The sequence links TRBV5-6 to TRBJ2-7, with 8 bases in between that match TRBD2. The sequence was collected from an adult who received the AZD1222 COVID-19 vaccine. The CDR3 protein: CASSYSRGGYEQYF. The DNA sequence is as follows: TGTGCCAGCAGCTACTCTCGGGGGGGCTACGAGCAGTACTTC.